These T cell receptor beta chains were read from a single sample in a study of patients and donors after allogeneic stem cell transplantation. TCRdb analysed the RT-PCR reads with MiXCR anew, one entry per CDR3 protein. The table has about a million distinct CDR3 sequences, about 20% seen once. Input material: blood, either unsorted or a sorted T cell fraction (not recorded which). These receptor sequences come from a human donor who was either an allogeneic HSCT recipient or a stem cell or donor lymphocyte infusion donor (not recorded which). It is not recorded whose cells these are; they may come from a transplant donor. Both conserved end residues are part of each CDR3. The D gene is left open where the match is weak. The size entry is marked missing in some rows and otherwise reads once, few, many or a size class.

D gene: -; V gene: TRBV7-8; J gene: TRBJ2-3; clone size: few; CDR3 DNA: TGTGCCAGCAGCTTAGAGGAAGAGGGAGTCACAGATACGCAGTATTTT; CDR3 protein: CASSLEEEGVTDTQYF
D gene: TRBD1; V gene: TRBV6-2/TRBV6-3; J gene: TRBJ1-5; clone size: -; CDR3 DNA: TGTGCCAGCAGTTACCCCCGACAGGGAGGCAATCAGCCCCAGCATTTT; CDR3 protein: CASSYPRQGGNQPQHF
D gene: -; V gene: TRBV20-1; J gene: TRBJ1-1; clone size: few; CDR3 DNA: TGCAGTGCTAGAGGCCAGGGCACTGAAGCTTTCTTT; CDR3 protein: CSARGQGTEAFF
D gene: -; V gene: TRBV3-1; J gene: TRBJ1-2; clone size: -; CDR3 DNA: TGTGCCAGCAGCCAGGCACTTGGGTTTCGAGGCTACACCTTC; CDR3 protein: CASSQALGFRGYTF
D gene: -; V gene: TRBV4-2; J gene: TRBJ2-6; clone size: few; CDR3 DNA: TGTGCCAGCAGCGCTATTGGTATTGGGGCCAACGTCCTGACTTTC; CDR3 protein: CASSAIGIGANVLTF
D gene: -; V gene: TRBV4-3; J gene: TRBJ2-3; clone size: -; CDR3 DNA: TGCGCCAGCAGCCTCTTCACCCACGGTAGCACAGATACGCAGTATTTT; CDR3 protein: CASSLFTHGSTDTQYF
D gene: -; V gene: TRBV12-3/TRBV12-4; J gene: TRBJ2-1; clone size: many; CDR3 DNA: TGTGCCAGCAGTACCCTCCCGACAGGAACTAGCGTCTACAATGAGCAGTTCTTC; CDR3 protein: CASSTLPTGTSVYNEQFF
D gene: TRBD2; V gene: TRBV20-1; J gene: TRBJ2-5; clone size: few; CDR3 DNA: TGCAGTGCAACCCGACTAGCGGGACGCGTGGAGACCCAGTACTTC; CDR3 protein: CSATRLAGRVETQYF
D gene: TRBD1; V gene: TRBV3-1; J gene: TRBJ2-3; clone size: -; CDR3 DNA: TGTGCCAGCAGCCAGGGGACAGGCTTCACAGATACGCAGTATTTT; CDR3 protein: CASSQGTGFTDTQYF
D gene: TRBD2; V gene: TRBV5-1; J gene: TRBJ2-2; clone size: -; CDR3 DNA: TGCGCCAGCAGCTGGGTACTAGCGGGACTTGCCGGGGAGCTGTTTTTT; CDR3 protein: CASSWVLAGLAGELFF
D gene: -; V gene: TRBV24-1; J gene: TRBJ2-4; clone size: few; CDR3 DNA: TGTGCCACCAGTGAATCGGACTCACTAGCCAAAAACATTCAGTACTTC; CDR3 protein: CATSESDSLAKNIQYF
D gene: TRBD2; V gene: TRBV27; J gene: TRBJ2-7; clone size: few; CDR3 DNA: TGTGCCAGCAGTGCCGGGACTAGGGTCTACGAGCAGTACTTC; CDR3 protein: CASSAGTRVYEQYF
D gene: -; V gene: TRBV12-1; J gene: TRBJ2-2; clone size: -; CDR3 DNA: TGTGCCAGCAGCTTTTATCCCTACGCGGGGGCCCCTCTTCCGAACACCGGGGAGCTGTTTTTT; CDR3 protein: CASSFYPYAGAPLPNTGELFF
D gene: TRBD2; V gene: TRBV29-1; J gene: TRBJ2-3; clone size: -; CDR3 DNA: TGCGGACTAGCGGGAGAAACCGATACGCAGTATTTT; CDR3 protein: CGLAGETDTQYF
D gene: -; V gene: TRBV12-3/TRBV12-4; J gene: TRBJ1-2; clone size: few; CDR3 DNA: TGTGCCAGCACCAAATGGAGGGGGGGTGATGGCTACACCTTC; CDR3 protein: CASTKWRGGDGYTF
D gene: TRBD1; V gene: TRBV6-5; J gene: TRBJ2-7; clone size: -; CDR3 DNA: TGTGCCAGCAGTTACCAGCCCTCCGGGACAGAGATCTACGAGCAGTACTTC; CDR3 protein: CASSYQPSGTEIYEQYF
D gene: -; V gene: TRBV2; J gene: TRBJ1-5; clone size: few; CDR3 DNA: TGTGCCAGCAGTGAAACCACCCTTCGGAGCAATCAGCCCCAGCATTTT; CDR3 protein: CASSETTLRSNQPQHF
D gene: -; V gene: TRBV5-6; J gene: TRBJ2-7; clone size: -; CDR3 DNA: TGTGCCAGCAGCATCCGACAGGCTCCGACGAAGGGGCAGTACTTC; CDR3 protein: CASSIRQAPTKGQYF